These 31 T cell receptor beta chains were sequenced from one sample in a study of T-cell reconstitution after alpha-beta-depleted transplantation in children. During its preparation, the TCRbeta library received unique molecular identifiers. TCRdb recomputed calls from the PCR reads with MiXCR, one row per CDR3 protein. Seen here are 120,000 to 150,000 distinct CDR3 sequences, around 9% observed once, and the top ten hold 15% to 20%. The sequencing here drew on PBMCs, mostly from graft donor cells, taken 180 days after TCRalphabeta/CD19-depleted stem cell transplant. The receptors shown here come from a female patient aged 2 to 10 who had a stem cell transplant for congenital amegakaryocytic thrombocytopenia, so the T cells may come from the graft donor.

This clonotype was seen repeatedly, ten times or more. The chain employs TRBV12-3 or TRBV12-4 and TRBJ1-4, with TRBD1 as a possible D gene (5 bases). The CDR3 sequence is 13 residues long. Trimming pared 0 bases from V and 13 bases from J, leaving 12 bases between. The CDR3 DNA follows: TGTGCCAGCAGTTTAGCGTTTTCCGGGGGACTGTTTTTT. It yields the protein CASSLAFSGGLFF.

At least ten counts were recorded for this clonotype. The CDR3: CASSFPDYRYEQYF. CDR3 nucleotides: TGTGCCAGCAGTTTCCCGGACTACCGCTACGAGCAGTACTTC. This chain connects TRBV28 to TRBJ2-7; possibly TRBD2 for D (6 bases). The CDR3 runs 14 residues. V lost 3 bases and J 3 bases, leaving 12 bases between the germline ends. Germline V gives CDR1 MDHEN, CDR2 SYDVKM.

This clonotype showed up many times. This chain's CDR3 is CASSLDPATTYGYTF. The CDR3 DNA reads TGTGCCAGCAGCTTAGATCCCGCGACGACCTATGGCTACACCTTC. This rearrangement joins TRBV11-3 to TRBJ1-2, with D hard to call. The CDR3 sequence is 15 residues long. V lost 0 bases, J lost 4 bases, and 12 bases lay in between. CDR1 and CDR2 from the germline V gene are SGHNT and YENEEA.

This clonotype was detected ten times or more. The V gene is TRBV20-1, the J gene TRBJ1-2; TRBD1 agrees at 7 bases. This CDR3 has 13 amino acids. CDR1 and CDR2 (germline): DFQATT, SNEGSKA (reference sequence). V lost 5 bases to trimming and J lost 6 bases; unmatched junction nucleotides: 9. Here the CDR3 DNA reads TGCAGTGCTGTAAAGGACAGGCGCCATGGCTACACCTTC. Its protein product is CSAVKDRRHGYTF.

In its sample, this clonotype was seen a few times. The CDR3 nucleotides read TGTGCCAGCAGCTTCCACCTTGGCCAAGAGACCCAGTACTTC. Amino acids: CASSFHLGQETQYF. The chain carries TRBV7-9 and TRBJ2-5; D remains unclear. The V end was cut by 3 bases, the J end by 1 base, with 9 bases between. The CDR3 is 14 residues long. Looked up from germline, CDR1 is SEHNR and CDR2 is FQNEAQ (reference sequence).

This clonotype was recorded a few times. The CDR3 protein is CASSSRVVETQYF. The CDR3 bases are TGCGCCAGCAGCTCACGGGTGGTAGAGACCCAGTACTTC. The J gene is TRBJ2-5, the V gene TRBV5-1; D is uncertain. There are 13 residues in the CDR3. V was cut by 3 bases and J by 4 bases, with 10 bases left in between. From germline, CDR1 is SGHRS and CDR2 YFSETQ. The full variable domain, rest sourced from reference TRBV5-1 and TRBJ2-5, is KAGVTQTPRYLIKTRGQQVTLSCSPISGHRSVSWYQQTPGQGLQFLFEYFSETQRNKGNFPGRFSGRQFSNSRSEMNVSTLELGDSALYLCASSSRVVETQYFGPGTRLLVL.

This clonotype was counted many times. CDR3 protein: CASSFSDRRNQPQHF. Written as DNA, the CDR3 is TGTGCCAGCAGTTTCTCGGACAGACGCAATCAGCCCCAGCATTTT. The chain recombines TRBV28 with TRBJ1-5; a possible D gene is TRBD1 (6 bases). V lost 3 bases and J 2 bases, leaving 11 bases between the germline ends. This CDR3 is 15 amino acids long. CDR1 and CDR2 (germline): MDHEN, SYDVKM.

This clonotype was picked up a small number of times. The gene calls are TRBV20-1 and TRBJ1-5, with D possibly matching TRBD1 (5 bases). V was cut by 1 base and J by 6 bases, with 16 bases left in between. This CDR3 spans 15 amino acids. CDR1 DFQATT and CDR2 SNEGSKA come from the germline V gene (reference sequence). The CDR3 spells CSARAQEGRGQPQHF. CDR3 bases: TGCAGTGCTAGAGCACAGGAAGGAAGGGGTCAGCCCCAGCATTTT.

This clonotype was counted many times. The DNA of the CDR3 is TGTGCCAGCAGCTTGGCAGTCAGGGGTGGTGGAGAAAAACTGTTTTTT. Residues: CASSLAVRGGGEKLFF. The chain joins TRBV5-5 to TRBJ1-4, with D tentatively TRBD1 (6 bases). Germline loops: CDR1 SGHKS, CDR2 YYEKEE (reference sequence). CDR3 length: 16 amino acids. The germline V and J ends were trimmed by 0 bases and 8 bases, with 17 bases remaining between them.

This clonotype appeared many times. V and J are TRBV3-1 and TRBJ1-4, with D possibly TRBD1 on 5 matching bases. Germline V gene sequence: CDR1 LGHDT, CDR2 YNNKEL (reference sequence). The CDR3 contains 12 residues. Trimming shortened V by 3 bases and J by 8 bases, and 7 bases separated the two germline ends. DNA of the CDR3: TGTGCCAGCAGCCATGGGGGAGAAAAACTGTTTTTT. Translation gives CASSHGGEKLFF.

There are many counts of this clonotype. The rearrangement uses TRBV20-1 and TRBJ2-1; D gene ambiguous. V was trimmed by 0 bases and J by 8 bases, leaving 14 bases between them. CDR3 length: 14 amino acids. Germline loops: CDR1 DFQATT, CDR2 SNEGSKA (reference sequence). The CDR3: CSARDSFSLHEQFF. The CDR3 DNA reads as TGCAGTGCTAGAGATTCGTTCTCACTGCATGAGCAGTTCTTC.

This clonotype occurred many times. The genes are TRBV4-1 and TRBJ1-5; TRBD1 might be the D (6 bases). The germline CDR1 and CDR2 sequences are MGHRA and YSYEKL. Trimming removed 4 bases at V and 6 bases at J, with 16 bases between. The CDR3 has 15 residues. CDR3 amino acids: CASSREQGRVQPQHF. The CDR3 DNA reads TGCGCCAGCAGCCGCGAACAGGGTAGGGTTCAGCCCCAGCATTTT.

This clonotype was observed at least ten times. The rearrangement joins TRBV24-1 to TRBJ2-3; maybe TRBD2 (6 bases). The CDR3 is made up of 16 amino acids. Germline V CDR1 and CDR2: KGHDR, SFDVKD. V shed 4 bases and J shed 0 bases, with 13 bases lying between them. CDR3 residues: CATSDPGSPSTDTQYF. The DNA of the CDR3 is TGTGCCACCAGTGACCCCGGGAGTCCCAGCACAGATACGCAGTATTTT.

This clonotype was detected only a few times. The CDR3 loop is CASSKQGLRSYEQYF. The CDR3 nucleotides are TGTGCCAGCTCAAAACAGGGTCTTCGTTCCTACGAGCAGTACTTC. The V and J genes are TRBV18 and TRBJ2-7; a weak D match, TRBD1 (6 bases). This CDR3 is 15 amino acids long. In germline, CDR1 is KGHSH, CDR2 LQKENI. V was cut by 5 bases and J by 1 base, with 15 bases left in between.

In its sample, this clonotype was seen a few times. This rearrangement joins TRBV29-1 to TRBJ1-4, with TRBD1 as a possible D gene (6 bases). Germline assignment: CDR1 SQVTM and CDR2 ANQGSEA. Trimming removed 4 bases from V and 7 bases from J, with 13 bases in between. This CDR3 contains 13 residues. CDR3 protein: CSVGGGRSEKLFF. The DNA of the CDR3 is TGCAGCGTTGGCGGGGGGCGTAGTGAAAAACTGTTTTTT.

The chain uses TRBV1 and TRBJ2-3; TRBD2 was called by the table and not checked on the DNA. TRBV1 is marked as a pseudogene. The CDR3 runs to 16 residues. The CDR3 bases are TGCACCGTCGGTCCTTTTGGGAGAACGTGCACAGATACGCAGTATTTT. Protein product: CTVGPFGRTCTDTQYF.

This clonotype was recorded many times. The rearrangement uses TRBV5-6 and TRBJ1-2; TRBD1 matches 8 bases. Germline loops: CDR1 SGHDT, CDR2 YYEEEE. After removal of 3 bases from V and 4 bases from J, the junction contained 8 bases not matched to a gene. The CDR3 sequence is 15 residues long. Here the CDR3 reads CASSSSGTGPYGYTF. As DNA, the CDR3 is TGTGCCAGCAGCTCGTCCGGGACAGGCCCCTATGGCTACACCTTC.

This clonotype was found many times. The CDR3 is CASSVGQTNEQFF. The CDR3 bases are TGTGCCAGCAGCGTGGGACAGACCAATGAGCAGTTCTTC. The chain is built from TRBV9 and TRBJ2-1, with 7 bases aligning to TRBD1. J lost 6 bases, V lost 2 bases, and 2 bases had no gene match. This CDR3 region has 13 residues. Germline CDR1 reads SGDLS; CDR2 reads YYNGEE.

In its sample, this clonotype was seen a few times. At one of its ends the junction is not consistent with the germline gene, which may arise from a read error. The chain recombines TRBV29-1 with TRBJ2-7, with 14 bases identical to TRBD2. The CDR3 extends over 15 amino acids. Germline V gene lookup returns CDR1 SQVTM and CDR2 ANQGSEA. Here the CDR3 reads CSVEGLAGGSYEQYF. DNA of the CDR3: TGCAGCGTGGAAGGACTAGCGGGAGGATCCTACGAGCAGTACTTC.

As to this clonotype: A read error may explain this, as a much larger clone is one base away. This chain connects TRBV10-3 to TRBJ2-5; 7 bases fit TRBD1. The CDR3 spans 15 residues. The V gene's germline CDR1 is ENHRY and CDR2 SYGVKD. CDR3 coding DNA: TGTGCCATCAGTAATCCGAGACAGGGCCAAGCGACCCAGTACTTC. Its protein product is CAISNPRQGQATQYF.

The chain carries TRBV6-1 and TRBJ2-1; D is unclear. This CDR3 contains 15 residues. Germline loops: CDR1 MNHNS, CDR2 SASEGT. Between the trimmed V and J ends, which lost 6 bases and 2 bases, there was a span of 14 bases. The chain's CDR3 is CASSRPSEAYNEQFF. The CDR3 DNA reads TGTGCCAGCAGCCGGCCCTCTGAGGCCTACAATGAGCAGTTCTTC.

This clonotype was recorded at least ten times. V usage is TRBV5-1 and J usage is TRBJ2-7; D might be TRBD2 (5 bases). CDR1 is SGHRS and CDR2 is YFSETQ in the germline V gene. The V and J ends lost 5 bases and 0 bases respectively, with 12 bases between them. CDR3 length: 14 residues. The DNA of the CDR3 is TGCGCCAGCAGTCAGGACTCGAGCTCCTACGAGCAGTACTTC. Translated, it gives CASSQDSSSYEQYF.

The sample holds many counts of this clonotype. The chain uses TRBV7-6 and TRBJ2-5; TRBD2 matches at 8 bases. CDR1 and CDR2 (germline): SGHVS, FNYEAQ. There are 20 residues in the CDR3. J gave up 0 bases and V 1 base, and 16 bases lay outside the gene matches. Here the CDR3 DNA reads TGTGCCAGCAGCTTAGTTTGCTGCAGCGGGACTAGACCGTACCAAGAGACCCAGTACTTC. Its translation is CASSLVCCSGTRPYQETQYF.

This clonotype was seen many times. The chain couples TRBV10-3 to TRBJ2-1; maybe TRBD1 (6 bases). V lost 5 bases and J 6 bases, leaving 8 bases between the germline ends. The V gene's germline CDR1 is ENHRY and CDR2 SYGVKD. The CDR3 has 12 amino acids. The CDR3 loop reads CAISSGVNEQFF. The CDR3 DNA follows: TGTGCCATCAGTTCAGGGGTCAATGAGCAGTTCTTC.

There are many counts of this clonotype. CDR3 sequence: CSAVGLAGGIPSTDTQYF. The CDR3 bases are TGCAGTGCTGTAGGACTAGCGGGAGGAATTCCTAGCACAGATACGCAGTATTTT. This chain uses TRBV20-1 with TRBJ2-3; the match to TRBD2 covers 14 bases. The junction had 10 bases not matched to a gene; V was cut back by 5 bases and J by 0 bases. The CDR3 consists of 18 residues. CDR1 and CDR2 from the germline V gene are DFQATT and SNEGSKA (reference sequence).

J is TRBJ2-7 and V is TRBV12-3 or TRBV12-4; unclear D gene. This CDR3 contains 12 residues. The V end was cut by 6 bases, the J end by 6 bases, with 12 bases between. CDR3 loop: CASSPFGLEQYF. In DNA, the CDR3 is TGTGCCAGCAGCCCCTTCGGTCTCGAGCAGTACTTC.

The chain couples TRBV4-1 to TRBJ1-4, with D uncertain. This CDR3 contains 15 residues. The germline V gene encodes CDR1 MGHRA and CDR2 YSYEKL. Trimming removed 1 base from V and 8 bases from J, with 14 bases in between. CDR3 loop: CASSQVAGFGEKLFF. The CDR3 DNA follows: TGCGCCAGCAGCCAAGTTGCGGGGTTCGGCGAAAAACTGTTTTTT.

The chain combines TRBV12-3 or TRBV12-4 with TRBJ1-2; D call uncertain. The CDR3 is 14 amino acids. Trimming pared 4 bases from V and 8 bases from J, leaving 17 bases between. CDR3 residues: CASSSPIPYSGYTF. The DNA of the CDR3 is TGTGCCAGCAGTTCTCCGATACCCTATAGCGGCTACACCTTC.

Comment on this clonotype: Given a much more abundant clone one base away, this may be a read error. CDR3 DNA sequence: TGCAGTGCTAGAGATTCAAGGGACAGGAGGAGGGGGCCTTACGAGCAGTACTTC. This codes for CSARDSRDRRRGPYEQYF. J is TRBJ2-7 and V is TRBV20-1; 8 nucleotides match TRBD1. Losses at the gene ends were 0 bases for V and 4 bases for J; bases not matched to a gene: 17. The CDR3 consists of 18 residues. The germline V gene encodes CDR1 DFQATT and CDR2 SNEGSKA (reference sequence).

This clonotype was detected ten times or more. The V call is TRBV10-3, the J call TRBJ1-2; D remains ambiguous. Germline V gene data show CDR1 as ENHRY and CDR2 as SYGVKD. V lost 2 bases and J lost 5, with 6 bases in between. The length of the CDR3 is 12 residues. The CDR3 nucleotides read TGTGCCATCAGTGAGGGGTTATATGGCTACACCTTC. The encoded protein is CAISEGLYGYTF.

The chain combines TRBV7-6 with TRBJ2-1, with TRBD2 as a possible D gene (5 bases). Trimming pared 2 bases from V and 2 bases from J, leaving 13 bases between. There are 16 residues in the CDR3. Germline V CDR1 and CDR2: SGHVS, FNYEAQ. CDR3 bases: TGTGCCAGCAGCTTACTTGCGGGTCTTCCCTACAATGAGCAGTTCTTC. Translating gives CASSLLAGLPYNEQFF.